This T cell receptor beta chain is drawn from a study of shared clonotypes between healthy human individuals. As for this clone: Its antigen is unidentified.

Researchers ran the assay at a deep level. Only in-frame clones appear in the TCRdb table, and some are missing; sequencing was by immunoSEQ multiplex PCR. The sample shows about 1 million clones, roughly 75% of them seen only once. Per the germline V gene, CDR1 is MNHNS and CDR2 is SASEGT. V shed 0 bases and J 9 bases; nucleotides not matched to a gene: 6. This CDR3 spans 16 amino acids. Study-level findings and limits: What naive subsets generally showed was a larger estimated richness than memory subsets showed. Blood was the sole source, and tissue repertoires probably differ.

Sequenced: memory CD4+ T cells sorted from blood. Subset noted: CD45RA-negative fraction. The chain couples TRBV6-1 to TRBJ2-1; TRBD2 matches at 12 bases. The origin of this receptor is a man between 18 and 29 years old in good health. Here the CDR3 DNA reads TGTGCCAGCAGTGAAGCGAGGACTAGCGGGGCACGTGAGCAGTTCTTC. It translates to CASSEARTSGAREQFF.